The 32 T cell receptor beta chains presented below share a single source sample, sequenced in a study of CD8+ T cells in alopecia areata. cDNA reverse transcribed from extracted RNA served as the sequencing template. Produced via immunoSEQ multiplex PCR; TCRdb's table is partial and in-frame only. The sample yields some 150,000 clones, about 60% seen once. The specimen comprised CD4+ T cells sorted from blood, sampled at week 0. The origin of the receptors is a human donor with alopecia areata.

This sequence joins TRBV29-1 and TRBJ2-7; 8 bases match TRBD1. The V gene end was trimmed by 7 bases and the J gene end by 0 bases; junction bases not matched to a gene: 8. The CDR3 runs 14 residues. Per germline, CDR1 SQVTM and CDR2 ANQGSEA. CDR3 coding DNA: TGCAGCGCTACTCGGACAGGGACCTCCTACGAGCAGTACTTC. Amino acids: CSATRTGTSYEQYF.

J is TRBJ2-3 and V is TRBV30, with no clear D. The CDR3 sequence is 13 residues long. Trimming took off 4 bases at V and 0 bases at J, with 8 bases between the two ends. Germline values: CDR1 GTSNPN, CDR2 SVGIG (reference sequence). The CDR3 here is CAWKRDSTDTQYF. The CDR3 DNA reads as TGTGCCTGGAAAAGGGATAGCACAGATACGCAGTATTTT.

The CDR3: CASSQRTVDNSPLHF. For the CDR3, the DNA is TGTGCCAGCAGCCAGAGGACAGTTGATAATTCACCCCTCCACTTT. The rearrangement joins TRBV2 to TRBJ1-6; tentatively, D is TRBD1 (6 bases). CDR1 and CDR2 from the germline V gene are SNHLY and FYNNEI. This CDR3 spans 15 amino acids. The V end was cut by 6 bases, the J end by 5 bases, with 14 bases between.

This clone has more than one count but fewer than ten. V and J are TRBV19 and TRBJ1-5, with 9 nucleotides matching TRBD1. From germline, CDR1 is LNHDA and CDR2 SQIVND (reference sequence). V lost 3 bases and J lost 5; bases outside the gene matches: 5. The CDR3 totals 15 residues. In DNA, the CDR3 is TGTGCCAGTAGTATTCGACAGGGGGGATATCAGCCCCAGCATTTT. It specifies CASSIRQGGYQPQHF.

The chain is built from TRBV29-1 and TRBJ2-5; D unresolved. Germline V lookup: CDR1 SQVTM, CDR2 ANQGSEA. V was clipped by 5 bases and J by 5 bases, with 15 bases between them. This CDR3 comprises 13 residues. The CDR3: CSVRSAGPETQYF. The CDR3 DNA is TGCAGCGTTCGGTCGGCAGGCCCGGAGACCCAGTACTTC.

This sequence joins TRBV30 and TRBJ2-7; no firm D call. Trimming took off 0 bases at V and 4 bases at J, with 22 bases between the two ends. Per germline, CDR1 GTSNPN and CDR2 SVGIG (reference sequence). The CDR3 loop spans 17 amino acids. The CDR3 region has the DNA TGTGCCTGGAGTGTACGGATTAGTACAACCTCTCTTTACGAGCAGTACTTC. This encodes CAWSVRISTTSLYEQYF.

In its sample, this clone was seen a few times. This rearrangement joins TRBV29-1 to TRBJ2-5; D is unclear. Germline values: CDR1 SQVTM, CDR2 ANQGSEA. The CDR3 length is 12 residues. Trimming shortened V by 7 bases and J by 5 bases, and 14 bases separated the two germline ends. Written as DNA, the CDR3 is TGCAGCGCCTTCAGGACGTTGGAGACCCAGTACTTC. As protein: CSAFRTLETQYF.

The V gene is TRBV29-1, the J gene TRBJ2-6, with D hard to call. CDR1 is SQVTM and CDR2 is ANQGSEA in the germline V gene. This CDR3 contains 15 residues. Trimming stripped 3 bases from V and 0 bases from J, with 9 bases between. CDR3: CSVDVLGSGANVLTF. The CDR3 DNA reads TGCAGCGTTGATGTCTTGGGCTCTGGGGCCAACGTCCTGACTTTC.

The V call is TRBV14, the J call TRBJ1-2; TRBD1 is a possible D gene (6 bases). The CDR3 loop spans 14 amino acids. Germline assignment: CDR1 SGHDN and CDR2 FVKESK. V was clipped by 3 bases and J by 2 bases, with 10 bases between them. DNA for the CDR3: TGTGCCAGCAGCCACCTACAGGGCAACTATGGCTACACCTTC. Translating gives CASSHLQGNYGYTF.

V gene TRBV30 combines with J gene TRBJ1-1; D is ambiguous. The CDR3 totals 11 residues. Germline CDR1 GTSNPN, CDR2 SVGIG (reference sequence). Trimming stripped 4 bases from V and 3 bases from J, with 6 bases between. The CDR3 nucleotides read TGTGCCTGGAAGGAGGACACTGAAGCTTTCTTT. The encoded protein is CAWKEDTEAFF.

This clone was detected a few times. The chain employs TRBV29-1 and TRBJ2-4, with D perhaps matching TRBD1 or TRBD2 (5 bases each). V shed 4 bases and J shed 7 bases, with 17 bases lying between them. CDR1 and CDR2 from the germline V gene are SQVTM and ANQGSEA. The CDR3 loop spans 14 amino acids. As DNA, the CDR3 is TGCAGCGTTGGACCCCAGCTGGGGGAGAACATTCAGTACTTC. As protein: CSVGPQLGENIQYF.

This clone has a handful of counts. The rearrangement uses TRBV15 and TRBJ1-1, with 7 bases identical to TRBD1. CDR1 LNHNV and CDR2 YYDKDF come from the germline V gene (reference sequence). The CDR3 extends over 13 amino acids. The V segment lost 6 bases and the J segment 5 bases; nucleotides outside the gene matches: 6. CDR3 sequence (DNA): TGTGCCACCAGAATTACAGGGGAGACTGAAGCTTTCTTT. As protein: CATRITGETEAFF.

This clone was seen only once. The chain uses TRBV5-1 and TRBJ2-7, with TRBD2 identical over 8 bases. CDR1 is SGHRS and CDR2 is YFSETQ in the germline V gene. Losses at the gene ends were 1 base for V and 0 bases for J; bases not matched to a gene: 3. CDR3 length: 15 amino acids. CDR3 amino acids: CASSLTSGNSYEQYF. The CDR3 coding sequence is TGCGCCAGCAGCTTGACTAGCGGAAACTCCTACGAGCAGTACTTC.

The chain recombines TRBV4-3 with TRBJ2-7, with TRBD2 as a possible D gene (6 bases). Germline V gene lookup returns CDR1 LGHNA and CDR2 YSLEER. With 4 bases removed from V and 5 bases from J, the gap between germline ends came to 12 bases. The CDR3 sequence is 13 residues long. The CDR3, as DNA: TGCGCCAGCAGCCCCAGACCGGGAGACGAGCAGTACTTC. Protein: CASSPRPGDEQYF.

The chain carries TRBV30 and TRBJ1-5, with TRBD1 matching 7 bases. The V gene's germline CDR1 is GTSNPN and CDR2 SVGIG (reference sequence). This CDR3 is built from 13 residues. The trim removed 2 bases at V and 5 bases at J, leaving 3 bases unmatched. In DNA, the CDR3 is TGTGCCTGGAGTAGGGGGCGAGATCAGCCCCAGCATTTT. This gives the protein CAWSRGRDQPQHF. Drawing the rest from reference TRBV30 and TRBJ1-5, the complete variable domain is SQTIHQWPATLVQPVGSPLSLECTVEGTSNPNLYWYRQAAGRGLQLLFYSVGIGQISSEVPQNLSASRPQDRQFILSSKKLLLSDSGFYLCAWSRGRDQPQHFGDGTRLSIL.

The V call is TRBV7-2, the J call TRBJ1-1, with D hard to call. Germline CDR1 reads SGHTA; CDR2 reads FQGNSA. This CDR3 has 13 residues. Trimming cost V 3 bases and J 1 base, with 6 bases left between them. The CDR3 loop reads CASSLHRNTEAFF. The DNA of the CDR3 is TGTGCCAGCAGCTTGCACAGGAACACTGAAGCTTTCTTT.

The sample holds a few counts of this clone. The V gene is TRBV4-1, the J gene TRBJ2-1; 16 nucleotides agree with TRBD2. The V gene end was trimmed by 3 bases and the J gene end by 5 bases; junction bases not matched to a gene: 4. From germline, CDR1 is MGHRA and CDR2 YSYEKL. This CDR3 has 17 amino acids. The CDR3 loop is CASSQGLAGGRHNEQFF. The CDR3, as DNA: TGCGCCAGCAGCCAGGGACTAGCGGGGGGGCGGCACAATGAGCAGTTCTTC.

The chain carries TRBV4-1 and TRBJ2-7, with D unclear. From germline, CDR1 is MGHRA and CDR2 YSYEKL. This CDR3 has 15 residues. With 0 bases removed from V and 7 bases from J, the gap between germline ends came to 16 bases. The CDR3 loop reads CASSQDLGPVREQYF. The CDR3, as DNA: TGCGCCAGCAGCCAAGATCTAGGGCCAGTACGTGAGCAGTACTTC.

The CDR3 spells CATSRRENTEAFF. CDR3 sequence (DNA): TGTGCCACCAGCAGACGGGAGAACACTGAAGCTTTCTTT. The chain carries TRBV15 and TRBJ1-1; D uncertain. The CDR3 is made up of 13 amino acids. Germline V gene lookup returns CDR1 LNHNV and CDR2 YYDKDF (reference sequence). V lost 2 bases, J lost 1 base, and 5 bases lay in between.

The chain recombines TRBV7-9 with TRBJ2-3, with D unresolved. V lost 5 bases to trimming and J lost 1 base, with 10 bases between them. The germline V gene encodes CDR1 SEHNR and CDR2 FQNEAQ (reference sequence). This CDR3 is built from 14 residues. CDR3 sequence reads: CASSLSGGTDTQYF. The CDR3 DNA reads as TGTGCCAGCAGCCTTAGTGGTGGCACAGATACGCAGTATTTT.

Here the CDR3 reads CAWSVGTEIYNEQFF. The CDR3 bases are TGTGCCTGGAGTGTGGGGACAGAGATCTACAATGAGCAGTTCTTC. The V call is TRBV30, the J call TRBJ2-1; 7 bases match TRBD1. The germline CDR1 and CDR2 sequences are GTSNPN and SVGIG (reference sequence). The J segment lost 3 bases and the V segment lost 0 bases, leaving 5 bases of the junction unmatched. The CDR3 sequence is 15 residues long. Variable domain in full (rest from reference TRBV30 and TRBJ2-1): SQTIHQWPATLVQPVGSPLSLECTVEGTSNPNLYWYRQAAGRGLQLLFYSVGIGQISSEVPQNLSASRPQDRQFILSSKKLLLSDSGFYLCAWSVGTEIYNEQFFGPGTRLTVL.

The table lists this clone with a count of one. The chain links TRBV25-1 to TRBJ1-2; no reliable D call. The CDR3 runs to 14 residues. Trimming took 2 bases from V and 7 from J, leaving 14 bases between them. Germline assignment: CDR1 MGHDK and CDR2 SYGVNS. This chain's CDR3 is CASSEPGSAGGYTF. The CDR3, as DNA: TGTGCCAGCAGTGAACCCGGGTCAGCCGGTGGCTACACCTTC.

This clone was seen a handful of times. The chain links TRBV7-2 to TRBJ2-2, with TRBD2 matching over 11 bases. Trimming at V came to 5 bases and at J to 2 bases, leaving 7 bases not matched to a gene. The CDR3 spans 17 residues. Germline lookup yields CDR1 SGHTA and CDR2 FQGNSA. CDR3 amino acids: CASSAPSGGTNTGELFF. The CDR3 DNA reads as TGTGCCAGCAGCGCACCTAGCGGGGGGACCAACACCGGGGAGCTGTTTTTT.

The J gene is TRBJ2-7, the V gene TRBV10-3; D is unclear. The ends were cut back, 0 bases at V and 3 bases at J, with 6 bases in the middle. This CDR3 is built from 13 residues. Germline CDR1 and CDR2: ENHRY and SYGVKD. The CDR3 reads CAISESGIYEQYF. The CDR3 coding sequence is TGTGCCATCAGTGAGTCTGGCATCTACGAGCAGTACTTC.

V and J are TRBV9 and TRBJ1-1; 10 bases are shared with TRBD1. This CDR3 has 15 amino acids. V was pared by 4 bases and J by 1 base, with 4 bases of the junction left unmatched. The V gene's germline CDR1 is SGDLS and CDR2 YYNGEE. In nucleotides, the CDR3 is TGTGCCAGCAGCCCCCGGACAGGGGGGAACACTGAAGCTTTCTTT. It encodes CASSPRTGGNTEAFF.

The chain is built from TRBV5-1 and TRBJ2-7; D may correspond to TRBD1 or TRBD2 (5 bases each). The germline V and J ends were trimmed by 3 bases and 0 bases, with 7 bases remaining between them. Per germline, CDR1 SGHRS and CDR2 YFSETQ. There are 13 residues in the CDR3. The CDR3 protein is CASSWDLSYEQYF. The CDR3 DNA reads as TGCGCCAGCAGCTGGGACCTCTCCTACGAGCAGTACTTC.

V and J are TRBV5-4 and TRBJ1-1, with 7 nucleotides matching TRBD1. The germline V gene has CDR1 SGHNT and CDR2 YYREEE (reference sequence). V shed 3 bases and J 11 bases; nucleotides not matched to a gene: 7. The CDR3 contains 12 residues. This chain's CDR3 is CASSYAGGRAFF. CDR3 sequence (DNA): TGTGCCAGCAGCTACGCAGGGGGACGGGCTTTCTTT.

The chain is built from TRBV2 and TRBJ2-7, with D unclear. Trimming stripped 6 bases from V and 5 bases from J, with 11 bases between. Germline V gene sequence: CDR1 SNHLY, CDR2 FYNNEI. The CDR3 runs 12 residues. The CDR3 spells CASSPDLDEQYF. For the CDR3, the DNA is TGTGCCAGCAGCCCCGACTTGGACGAGCAGTACTTC.

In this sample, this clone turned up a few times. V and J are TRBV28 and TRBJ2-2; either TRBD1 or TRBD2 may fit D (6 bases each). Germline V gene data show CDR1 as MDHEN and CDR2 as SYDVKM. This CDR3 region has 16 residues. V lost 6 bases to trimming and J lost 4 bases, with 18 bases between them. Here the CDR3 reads CASSPAGGKSTGELFF. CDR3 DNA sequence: TGTGCCAGCAGCCCTGCCGGGGGCAAGAGCACCGGGGAGCTGTTTTTT. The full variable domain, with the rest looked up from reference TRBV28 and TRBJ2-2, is DVKVTQSSRYLVKRTGEKVFLECVQDMDHENMFWYRQDPGLGLRLIYFSYDVKMKEKGDIPEGYSVSREKKERFSLILESASTNQTSMYLCASSPAGGKSTGELFFGEGSRLTVL.

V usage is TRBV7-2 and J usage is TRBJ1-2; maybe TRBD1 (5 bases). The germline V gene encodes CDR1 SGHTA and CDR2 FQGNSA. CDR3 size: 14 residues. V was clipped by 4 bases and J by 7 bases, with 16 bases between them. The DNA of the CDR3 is TGTGCCAGCAGCTCTCCGGGACTCCAGGGTGGCTACACCTTC. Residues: CASSSPGLQGGYTF. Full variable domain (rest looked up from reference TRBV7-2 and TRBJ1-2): GAGVSQSPSNKVTEKGKDVELRCDPISGHTALYWYRQSLGQGLEFLIYFQGNSAPDKSGLPSDRFSAERTGGSVSTLTIQRTQQEDSAVYLCASSSPGLQGGYTFGSGTRLTVV.

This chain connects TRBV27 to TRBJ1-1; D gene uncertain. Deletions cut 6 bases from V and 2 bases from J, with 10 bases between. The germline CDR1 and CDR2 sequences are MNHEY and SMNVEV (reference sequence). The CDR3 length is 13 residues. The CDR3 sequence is CASRAYENTEAFF. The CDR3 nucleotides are TGTGCCAGCAGGGCGTACGAAAACACTGAAGCTTTCTTT.

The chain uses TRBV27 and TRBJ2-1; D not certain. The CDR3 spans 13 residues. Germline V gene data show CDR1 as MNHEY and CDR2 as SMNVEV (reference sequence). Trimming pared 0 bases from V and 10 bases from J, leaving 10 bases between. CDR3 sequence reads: CASSLSFGSEQFF. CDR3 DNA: TGTGCCAGCAGTTTATCGTTCGGTAGCGAGCAGTTCTTC.